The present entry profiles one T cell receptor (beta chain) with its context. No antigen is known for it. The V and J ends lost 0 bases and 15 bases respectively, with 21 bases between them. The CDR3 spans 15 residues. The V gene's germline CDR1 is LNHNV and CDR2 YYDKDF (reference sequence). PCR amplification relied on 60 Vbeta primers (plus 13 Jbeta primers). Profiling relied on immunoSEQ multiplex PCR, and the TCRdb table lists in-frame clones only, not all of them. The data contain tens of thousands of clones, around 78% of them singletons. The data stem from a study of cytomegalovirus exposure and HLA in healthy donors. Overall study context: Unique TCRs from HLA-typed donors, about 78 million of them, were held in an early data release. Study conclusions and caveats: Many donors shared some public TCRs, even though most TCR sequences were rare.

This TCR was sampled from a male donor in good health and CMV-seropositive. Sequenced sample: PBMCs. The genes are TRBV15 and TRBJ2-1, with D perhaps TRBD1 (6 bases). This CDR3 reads CATSRDWGTKKLGFF. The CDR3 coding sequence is TGTGCCACCAGCAGAGATTGGGGGACAAAAAAGTTGGGGTTCTTC.